The entry that follows covers one T cell receptor (beta chain) sequence. This clone's antigen is unknown. Per-nucleotide qualities are absent, and no much larger clonotype sits a single base away. This specimen comes from a study of blood T cell repertoires in COVID-19 (dated by TCRdb to 2020 to 2021). With regard to the full study: Samples covering the acute and convalescent phases of COVID-19 were provided by collaborators in the United States, Italy and Spain. Where HLA class I and class II types were available, the types were taken from metadata supplied by the sample provider, not from assay-based typing. The sample metadata nearly always contained a de-identified subject ID, COVID-19 status, age in years and sex. The prospective study material was composed of cDNA or gDNA derived from T cells, B-cell-depleted T cells, or PBMCs. The repertoires were released in a freely available public database intended as a resource for research on the immune response to SARS-CoV-2. The samples were drawn from the first 160 participants of the ongoing ImmuneRACE study and from 950 to 1,500 subjects provided by 6 global collaborators. The dataset comprised deeply sampled blood TCRbeta repertoires from subjects exposed to, actively infected with, or recovered from COVID-19. Summary of the overall study and its limitations: Clinical and demographic metadata were provided uncurated, with the amount varying by source and participant.

The germline V and J ends show losses of 6 bases and 5 bases respectively, and no gene match explains 11 bases of the junction. The germline V gene provides CDR1 MDHEN and CDR2 SYDVKM. Taken from cysteine to phenylalanine, the CDR3 has 15 residues. Only the CDR3 region is kept as DNA, spanning 45 bases read in frame from base 1. TCRbeta CDR3 regions were amplified from genomic DNA by means of the immunoSEQ Assay, a bias-controlled multiplex PCR. In the paper's pipeline: Within the assay, amplification of reference gene primers was used to estimate how many nucleated cells each sample contained. To quantify the absolute abundance of each unique TCRbeta CDR3 rearrangement, sequence reads were collapsed and filtered. For each sample, productive Simpson clonality was calculated as the square root of Simpson's diversity index across productive rearrangements. TCRdb took this table from immuneACCESS and kept in-frame rearrangements with V and J called. Such tables lack part of the clones; where checked against another copy, unresolved V genes explain under half of the gap, and the rest is unexplained. V and J calls and clone size are those listed in that table; D and trimming were worked out from the DNA. The sample records around 170,000 clones, over 80% of which are singletons. Of the sample, 13% falls within the top ten clones.

A second Seattle source provided samples from volunteer blood donors who had recovered from COVID-19. Collaborating institutions collected whole blood in K2EDTA tubes following their own protocols. For TCRbeta analysis, collaborators shipped samples in one of three forms: frozen whole blood, isolated PBMCs, or DNA extracted from either of those sample types. Recombination linked TRBV28 to TRBJ2-3; 7 central nucleotides agree with TRBD1. The source material was peripheral blood. This TCR was sampled from a man between 65 and 79 years old who had recovered from COVID-19. The CDR3 is CASSMGDSKRDTQYF. The bases are TGTGCCAGCAGCATGGGGGACAGTAAAAGAGATACGCAGTATTTT.